The 9 T cell receptor beta chains given below trace back to one sample, sequenced in a study of CD8+CD57+ T cells in acquired aplastic anemia. Using genomic DNA as the template, TCR beta VDJ and CDR3 profiling was carried out. TCRdb passed the reads through MiXCR, listing each CDR3 protein once. The sample consists of fewer than 100,000 distinct CDR3 sequences, under 50% of them appearing once. The sequenced sample consisted of sorted CD4+, CD8+, or CD8+CD57+ T cells (not recorded which) from PBMCs. The receptors shown here come from a human donor in good health, serving as a control.

This clonotype was observed at least ten times. This rearrangement joins TRBV11-1 to TRBJ2-3, with TRBD2 identical over 7 bases. CDR3 size: 15 residues. Germline V gene lookup returns CDR1 SGHAT and CDR2 FQDESV (reference sequence). J gave up 0 bases and V 1 base, and 1 base lay outside the gene matches. The CDR3 coding sequence is TGTGCCAGCAGCTTAGGGCGGGAGAGCACAGATACGCAGTATTTT. Translating gives CASSLGRESTDTQYF.

This clonotype is a singleton in its sample. V gene TRBV19 combines with J gene TRBJ1-1; no reliable D call. Germline loops: CDR1 LNHDA, CDR2 SQIVND (reference sequence). V was cut by 2 bases and J by 2 bases, with 9 bases left in between. There are 14 residues in the CDR3. CDR3 region: CASSIWTINTEAFF. The CDR3, as DNA: TGTGCCAGTAGTATATGGACCATTAACACTGAAGCTTTCTTT.

The rearrangement links TRBV20-1 to TRBJ2-7; no definite D call. The CDR3 is made up of 14 amino acids. Germline V gene data show CDR1 as DFQATT and CDR2 as SNEGSKA (reference sequence). With 0 bases removed from V and 0 bases from J, the gap between germline ends came to 9 bases. The CDR3: CSARDPAGSYEQYF. CDR3 sequence (DNA): TGCAGTGCTAGAGACCCCGCAGGCTCCTACGAGCAGTACTTC.

Ten or more counts support this clonotype. The V gene is TRBV2, the J gene TRBJ1-2, with TRBD1 matching 8 bases. This CDR3 spans 15 amino acids. The V gene end was trimmed by 4 bases and the J gene end by 4 bases; junction bases not matched to a gene: 8. In germline, CDR1 is SNHLY, CDR2 FYNNEI. In DNA form, the CDR3 reads TGTGCCAGCAGTGGGGTTACAGGGGGGTTCTATGGCTACACCTTC. It specifies CASSGVTGGFYGYTF.

This clonotype came up many times. The gene calls are TRBV2 and TRBJ1-1; no clear D gene. This CDR3 is built from 13 residues. V shed 6 bases and J shed 8 bases, with 16 bases lying between them. CDR1 is SNHLY and CDR2 is FYNNEI in the germline V gene. The CDR3 DNA is TGTGCCAGCAGCCCCAACCTTCAGGCAGAAGCTTTCTTT. This encodes CASSPNLQAEAFF.

Many counts were recorded for this clonotype. The genes are TRBV11-2 and TRBJ2-7; TRBD2 is a possible D gene (5 bases). Germline assignment: CDR1 SGHAT and CDR2 FQNNGV. V lost 6 bases and J 3 bases, leaving 18 bases between the germline ends. There are 15 residues in the CDR3. The CDR3 spells CASRYGEGNFYEQYF. DNA for the CDR3: TGTGCCAGCAGATACGGAGAGGGAAATTTCTACGAGCAGTACTTC.

This clonotype was detected ten times or more. The junction does not match germline at one end; this may be a read error. The CDR3 here is CASNVYTDAQYF. CDR3 bases: TGTGCCAGCAATGTCTACACAGATGCGCAGTATTTT. The chain recombines TRBV7-9 with TRBJ2-3; D is unresolved. Germline-derived CDR1 and CDR2 are SEHNR and FQNEAQ (reference sequence). The length of the CDR3 is 12 residues.

The chain has TRBV30 and TRBJ1-1; possibly TRBD1 for D (6 bases). The germline V and J ends were trimmed by 2 bases and 6 bases, with 13 bases remaining between them. The CDR3 is made up of 13 amino acids. Germline CDR1 and CDR2: GTSNPN and SVGIG (reference sequence). CDR3 in DNA: TGTGCCTGGAGTCTTACAGGGATTTCTGAAGCTTTCTTT. Protein: CAWSLTGISEAFF. Full variable domain (missing parts from reference TRBV30 and TRBJ1-1): SQTIHQWPATLVQPVGSPLSLECTVEGTSNPNLYWYRQAAGRGLQLLFYSVGIGQISSEVPQNLSASRPQDRQFILSSKKLLLSDSGFYLCAWSLTGISEAFFGQGTRLTVV.

The chain uses TRBV24-1 and TRBJ2-1; 14 nucleotides align to TRBD2. Germline V lookup: CDR1 KGHDR, CDR2 SFDVKD. The CDR3 loop spans 16 amino acids. The ends lost 4 bases at V and 8 bases at J; junction bases unmatched: 6. CDR3 sequence (DNA): TGTGCCACCAGTGACGAGACTAGCGGGGGGGGGGATGAGCAGTTCTTC. Amino acid sequence: CATSDETSGGGDEQFF.